The 9 T cell receptor beta chains presented below share a single source sample, sequenced in a study of T cells after yellow fever vaccination. TCRdb ran MiXCR on the 5' RACE reads and lists one entry per CDR3 protein. The table records about 370,000 distinct CDR3 sequences, under 14% of them present only once. The specimen was PBMCs, collected on the day of the first yellow fever vaccination. The receptor source for this set is a young man who received the YFV17D yellow fever vaccine.

This chain links TRBV19 with TRBJ2-6; maybe TRBD1 (6 bases). CDR1 and CDR2 (germline): LNHDA, SQIVND (reference sequence). This CDR3 comprises 18 residues. Trimming took 6 bases from V and 0 from J, leaving 18 bases between them. The CDR3: CASRAVAGARSGANVLTF. CDR3 nucleotide sequence: TGTGCCAGTAGGGCTGTGGCAGGGGCCCGCTCTGGGGCCAACGTCCTGACTTTC.

The sample holds a few counts of this clonotype. The chain employs TRBV10-3 and TRBJ1-2; no clear D gene. The CDR3 has 13 amino acids. The germline V gene encodes CDR1 ENHRY and CDR2 SYGVKD. V was pared by 6 bases and J by 2 bases, with 10 bases between. CDR3 residues: CAIRSEKNYGYTF. The CDR3, as DNA: TGTGCCATCAGGTCAGAAAAAAACTATGGCTACACCTTC.

This clonotype was counted between two and nine times. The chain carries TRBV4-3 and TRBJ1-2; no clear D. Deletions cut 1 base from V and 4 bases from J, with 13 bases between. The V gene's germline CDR1 is LGHNA and CDR2 YSLEER. This CDR3 is built from 15 residues. CDR3 nucleotides: TGCGCCAGCAGCCAAGGTCATGGGGTTTTCTATGGCTACACCTTC. Translating it yields CASSQGHGVFYGYTF.

This clonotype came up many times. The V and J genes are TRBV7-3 and TRBJ1-5; no clear D gene. The CDR3 length is 13 residues. V was trimmed by 0 bases and J by 3 bases, leaving 3 bases between them. The germline gives CDR1 SGHTA, CDR2 FQGTGA. For the CDR3, the DNA is TGTGCCAGCAGCTTAACGTACAATCAGCCCCAGCATTTT. Protein product: CASSLTYNQPQHF.

This rearrangement joins TRBV27 to TRBJ1-2; D unclear. The germline gives CDR1 MNHEY, CDR2 SMNVEV (reference sequence). Trimming shortened V by 0 bases and J by 4 bases, and 12 bases separated the two germline ends. This CDR3 spans 15 amino acids. The CDR3 sequence is CASSLSRYSRYGYTF. Written as DNA, the CDR3 is TGTGCCAGCAGTTTATCGAGATACAGTCGCTATGGCTACACCTTC.

Only a few counts were recorded for this clonotype. For the CDR3, the DNA is TGTGCCTGGAGTACAGGCGCGAACTATGGCTACACCTTC. Residues: CAWSTGANYGYTF. The rearrangement links TRBV30 to TRBJ1-2, with a tentative D call TRBD1 (5 bases). V was cut by 2 bases and J by 2 bases, with 9 bases left in between. The CDR3 runs 13 residues. Per the germline V gene, CDR1 is GTSNPN and CDR2 is SVGIG (reference sequence).

This clonotype has ten or more counts. The chain employs TRBV5-1 and TRBJ2-3; 7 nucleotides line up with TRBD2. This CDR3 has 15 residues. Looked up from germline, CDR1 is SGHRS and CDR2 is YFSETQ. V lost 0 bases to trimming and J lost 1 base; unmatched junction nucleotides: 2. The DNA for the CDR3 is TGCGCCAGCAGCTTGGAAGCGGGGCGCACAGATACGCAGTATTTT. Translation gives CASSLEAGRTDTQYF.

The chain uses TRBV10-3 and TRBJ2-5; 7 nucleotides line up with TRBD1. The CDR3 is 13 residues long. Germline CDR1 and CDR2: ENHRY and SYGVKD. V was pared by 5 bases and J by 2 bases, with 2 bases of the junction left unmatched. In DNA, the CDR3 is TGTGCCATCAGTAAACAGGGGCAAGAGACCCAGTACTTC. Protein product: CAISKQGQETQYF.

This chain connects TRBV20-1 to TRBJ2-1; 7 positions match TRBD2. The CDR3 has 14 residues. Germline trimming cut 5 bases from V and 3 bases from J; bases unmatched to any gene: 7. Germline V gives CDR1 DFQATT, CDR2 SNEGSKA (reference sequence). This CDR3 reads CSAPGRDLYNEQFF. In DNA form, the CDR3 reads TGCAGTGCTCCAGGGAGGGACCTCTACAATGAGCAGTTCTTC.